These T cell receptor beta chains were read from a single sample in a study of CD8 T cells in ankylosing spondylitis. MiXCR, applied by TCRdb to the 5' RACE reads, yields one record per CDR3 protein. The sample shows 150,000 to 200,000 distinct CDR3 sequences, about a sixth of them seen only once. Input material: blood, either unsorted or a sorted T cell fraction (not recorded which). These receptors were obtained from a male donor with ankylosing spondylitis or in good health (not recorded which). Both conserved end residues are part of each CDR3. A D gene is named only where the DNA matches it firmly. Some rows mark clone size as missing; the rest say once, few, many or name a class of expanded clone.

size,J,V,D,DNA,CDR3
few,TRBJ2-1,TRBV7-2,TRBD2,TGTGCCAGCAGCTCGCTCTACGGGACTAGCGGGAGTGAGAATCATGAGCAGTTCTTC,CASSSLYGTSGSENHEQFF
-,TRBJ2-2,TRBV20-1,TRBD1,TGCAGTGCTAGATCCCCCCAGGACAGGGGGCTGGTCACCGGGGAGCTGTTTTTT,CSARSPQDRGLVTGELFF
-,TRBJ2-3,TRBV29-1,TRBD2,TGCAGCGTTGAATGGCCTAGCGGGACCCTCGCGCAGTATTTT,CSVEWPSGTLAQYF
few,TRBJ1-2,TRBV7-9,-,TGTGCCAGCAGCTTATTCAGGCCGGACACTTTTAACTATGGCTACACCTTC,CASSLFRPDTFNYGYTF
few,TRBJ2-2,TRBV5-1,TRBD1,TGCGCCAGCAGCCCCGGGACAGTTGCCACCGGGGAGCTGTTTTTT,CASSPGTVATGELFF
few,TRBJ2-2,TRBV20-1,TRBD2,TGCAGTACCCTGTCGGGGAGGGCCTCCACCGGGGAGCTGTTTTTT,CSTLSGRASTGELFF
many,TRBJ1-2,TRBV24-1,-,TGTGCCACCAGTCAGGGCCCGGCCTATGGCTACACCTTC,CATSQGPAYGYTF
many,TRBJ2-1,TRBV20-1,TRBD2,TGCAGTGCTAGGGAGCTAGCGGCTAACAATGAGCAGTTCTTC,CSARELAANNEQFF
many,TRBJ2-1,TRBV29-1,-,TGCAGCGTTGAAGAGCCTAGATCGGATGAGCAGTTCTTC,CSVEEPRSDEQFF
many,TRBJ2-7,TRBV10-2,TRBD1,TGCGCCACACTCTGGACAGGGGCCTACGAGCAGTACTTC,CATLWTGAYEQYF
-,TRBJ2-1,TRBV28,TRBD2,TGTGCCAGTAGTTTCATCGGGACTAACTACAATGAGCAGTTCTTC,CASSFIGTNYNEQFF
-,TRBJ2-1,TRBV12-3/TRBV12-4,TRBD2,TGTGCCAGCAGTTTACTAGCGGGGTATGAGCAGTTCTTC,CASSLLAGYEQFF
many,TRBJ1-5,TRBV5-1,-,TGCGCCAGCAGCGTCACTTGGGGCAATCAGCCCCAGCATTTT,CASSVTWGNQPQHF
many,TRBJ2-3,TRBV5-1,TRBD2,TGCGCCAGCAGCTTGTATGGACTAGCGGGACGGACAGATACGCAGTATTTT,CASSLYGLAGRTDTQYF
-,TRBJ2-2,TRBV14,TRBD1,TGTGCCAGTAGGACAGGCCGGAACACCGGGGAGCTGTTTTTT,CASRTGRNTGELFF
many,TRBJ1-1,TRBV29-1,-,TGCAGCGTGTCCCTTATGAACACTGAAGCTTTCTTT,CSVSLMNTEAFF
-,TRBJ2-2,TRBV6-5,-,TGTGCCAGCAGTTACGTCTCGCAGAAGAACACCGGGGAGCTGTTTTTT,CASSYVSQKNTGELFF